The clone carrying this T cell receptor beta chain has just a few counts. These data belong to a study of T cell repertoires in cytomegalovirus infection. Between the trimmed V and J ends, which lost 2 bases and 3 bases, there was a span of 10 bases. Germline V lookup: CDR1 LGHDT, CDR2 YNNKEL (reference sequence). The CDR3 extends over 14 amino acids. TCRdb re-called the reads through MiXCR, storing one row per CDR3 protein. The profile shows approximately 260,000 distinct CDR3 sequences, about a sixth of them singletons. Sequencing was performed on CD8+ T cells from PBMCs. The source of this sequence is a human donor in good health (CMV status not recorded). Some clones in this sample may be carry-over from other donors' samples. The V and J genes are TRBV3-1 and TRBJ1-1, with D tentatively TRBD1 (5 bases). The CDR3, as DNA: TGTGCCAGCAGCCAAATGAGAGGGGACACTGAAGCTTTCTTT. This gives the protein CASSQMRGDTEAFF.